A selection of T cell receptor beta chains follows, all from one sample in a study of cytotoxic CD8 clonotypes in ibrutinib-treated CLL. Measured with immunoSEQ multiplex PCR; TCRdb has only the in-frame clones, and not every one. The sample includes over 150,000 clones, 55% to 85% of them seen just once. The specimen comprised PBMCs, sampled after 24 months of ibrutinib treatment. The receptors were sampled from a human donor with chronic lymphocytic leukemia. CDR3s include the opening cysteine and the closing phenylalanine or tryptophan. The D gene is left open where the match is weak. The size field is filled for only some rows; it gives once, few, many or a size class.

v_call	j_call	d_call	clone_size	cdr3_aa	cdr3_nt
TRBV28	TRBJ1-1	TRBD1	.	CASRGTGGISEAFF	TGTGCCAGCAGAGGGACAGGGGGCATTTCTGAAGCTTTCTTT
TRBV9	TRBJ2-1	TRBD2	.	CASSVGPSASGPPVDEQFF	TGTGCCAGCAGCGTAGGCCCATCCGCTAGCGGGCCTCCTGTGGATGAGCAGTTCTTC
TRBV7-8	TRBJ1-1	.	.	CASSFGLNTEAFF	TGTGCCAGCAGCTTTGGTCTGAACACTGAAGCTTTCTTT
TRBV29-1	TRBJ2-1	.	.	CSVEEAGNEQFF	TGCAGCGTTGAAGAAGCAGGCAATGAGCAGTTCTTC
TRBV5-6	TRBJ1-4	.	.	CASSLGVTLTNEKLFF	TGTGCCAGCAGCTTAGGGGTGACCTTGACTAATGAAAAACTGTTTTTT
TRBV30	TRBJ1-1	.	once	CAWREGSFTEAFF	TGTGCCTGGAGGGAAGGGTCCTTCACTGAAGCTTTCTTT
TRBV9	TRBJ2-7	.	once	CASSVAGVNEQYF	TGTGCCAGCAGCGTAGCCGGCGTAAACGAGCAGTACTTC
TRBV27	TRBJ2-3	TRBD2	.	CASSPSGLAGNRAPTDTQYF	TGTGCCAGCAGCCCTTCTGGACTAGCGGGAAATAGGGCCCCCACAGATACGCAGTATTTT
TRBV13	TRBJ2-7	.	once	CASSLGRGSSYEQYF	TGTGCCAGCAGCTTAGGCCGGGGAAGCTCCTACGAGCAGTACTTC
TRBV5-4	TRBJ2-2	TRBD2	.	CASSSLAGADTGELFF	TGTGCCAGCAGCTCCCTAGCGGGGGCAGACACCGGGGAGCTGTTTTTT
TRBV27	TRBJ2-5	.	few	CASSNPGGGWTQYF	TGTGCCAGCAGTAACCCGGGTGGGGGCTGGACCCAGTACTTC
TRBV7-7	TRBJ2-1	TRBD1	.	CASSIRDRGLNEQFF	TGTGCCAGCAGCATCCGGGACAGGGGGCTCAATGAGCAGTTCTTC
TRBV5-1	TRBJ2-7	TRBD1	.	CASSFRTGTYEQYF	TGCGCCAGCAGCTTTCGGACAGGGACGTACGAGCAGTACTTC
TRBV2	TRBJ2-2	TRBD1	.	CASSEAGTANTGELFF	TGTGCCAGCAGTGAAGCGGGGACAGCGAACACCGGGGAGCTGTTTTTT
TRBV27	TRBJ2-3	TRBD2	.	CASTSLAAITDTQYF	TGTGCCAGCACCTCTCTAGCGGCGATCACAGATACGCAGTATTTT
TRBV5-6	TRBJ1-2	TRBD1	.	CASSPWTGNLDGYTF	TGTGCCAGCAGCCCCTGGACAGGGAATCTTGATGGCTACACCTTC
TRBV5-4	TRBJ2-7	.	.	CASSFSGGTFYEQYF	TGTGCCAGCAGCTTCAGCGGCGGGACATTCTACGAGCAGTACTTC
TRBV6-1	TRBJ2-5	TRBD1	.	CASTRDRGETQYF	TGTGCCAGCACCCGGGACAGGGGCGAGACCCAGTACTTC
TRBV9	TRBJ2-2	TRBD2	.	CASSAGTSGGTTGELFF	TGTGCCAGCAGCGCCGGGACTAGCGGGGGGACAACCGGGGAGCTGTTTTTT
TRBV6-5	TRBJ1-5	.	.	CASSEAGPQHF	TGTGCCAGCAGTGAAGCGGGGCCCCAGCATTTT
TRBV29-1	TRBJ2-3	.	.	CSVVGFWTGSTDTQYF	TGCAGCGTTGTGGGTTTCTGGACCGGTAGCACAGATACGCAGTATTTT
TRBV23-1	TRBJ2-7	.	.	CASSQSLRLSSYEQYF	TGCGCCAGCAGTCAATCACTGAGACTGAGCTCCTACGAGCAGTACTTC
TRBV28	TRBJ1-5	.	few	CASSPGGRSNQPQHF	TGTGCCAGCAGTCCGGGTGGCAGGAGCAATCAGCCCCAGCATTTT
TRBV18	TRBJ2-3	.	.	CASSFTDTQYF	TGTGCCAGCTCATTCACAGATACGCAGTATTTT
TRBV27	TRBJ1-2	.	.	CASSLLDGLRGYTF	TGTGCCAGCAGTCTCCTGGATGGACTGCGGGGCTACACCTTC
TRBV4-2	TRBJ1-2	TRBD1	.	CASSQEGQGAVGYTF	TGTGCCAGCAGCCAAGAGGGACAGGGGGCAGTGGGCTACACCTTC
TRBV27	TRBJ2-7	.	few	CASSPRARGDEQYF	TGTGCCAGCAGTCCCCGGGCCAGGGGGGATGAGCAGTACTTC
TRBV30	TRBJ1-1	.	.	CAWSVEGINTEAFF	TGTGCCTGGAGTGTCGAGGGTATCAACACTGAAGCTTTCTTT
TRBV18	TRBJ2-7	TRBD2	.	CASSPSGLHYEQYF	TGTGCCAGCTCACCTTCGGGACTACACTACGAGCAGTACTTC
TRBV7-6	TRBJ2-1	.	once	CASSLVYSDEQFF	TGTGCCAGCAGCTTAGTCTATAGCGATGAGCAGTTCTTC
TRBV6-6	TRBJ2-7	TRBD1	once	CATSGTGVNYEQYF	TGTGCCACCTCAGGGACAGGGGTTAACTACGAGCAGTACTTC
TRBV7-7	TRBJ2-5	.	.	CASSSDREETQYF	TGTGCCAGCAGCTCGGACAGAGAAGAGACCCAGTACTTC
TRBV14	TRBJ2-1	TRBD2	.	CASSQLAGIHNEQFF	TGTGCCAGCAGCCAACTAGCGGGAATCCACAATGAGCAGTTCTTC
TRBV4-1	TRBJ2-3	.	.	CASSLTTSTDTQYF	TGCGCCAGCAGCCTGACTACTAGCACAGATACGCAGTATTTT
TRBV19	TRBJ1-5	.	few	CASTEVGVRQPQHF	TGTGCCAGTACCGAGGTAGGGGTGAGGCAGCCCCAGCATTTT
TRBV9	TRBJ2-1	TRBD2	.	CASSRGPGGFYNEQFF	TGTGCCAGTTCCCGAGGGCCGGGAGGCTTCTACAATGAGCAGTTCTTC
TRBV2	TRBJ1-5	.	.	CASSLDISGNQPQHF	TGTGCCAGCAGCCTTGACATCAGTGGGAATCAGCCCCAGCATTTT